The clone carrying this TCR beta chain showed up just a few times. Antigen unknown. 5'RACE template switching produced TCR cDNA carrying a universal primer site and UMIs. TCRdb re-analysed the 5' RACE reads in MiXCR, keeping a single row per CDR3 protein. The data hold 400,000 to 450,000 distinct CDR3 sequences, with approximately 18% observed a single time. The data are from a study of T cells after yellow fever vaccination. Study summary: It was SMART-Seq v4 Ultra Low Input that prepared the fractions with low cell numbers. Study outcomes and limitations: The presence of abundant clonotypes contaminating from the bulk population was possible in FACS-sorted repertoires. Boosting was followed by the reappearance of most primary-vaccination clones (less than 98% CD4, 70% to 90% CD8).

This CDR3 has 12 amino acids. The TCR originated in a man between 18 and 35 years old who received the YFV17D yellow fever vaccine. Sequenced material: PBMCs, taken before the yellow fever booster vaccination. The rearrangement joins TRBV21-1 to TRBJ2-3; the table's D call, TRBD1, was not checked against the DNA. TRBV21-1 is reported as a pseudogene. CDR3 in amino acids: CARGQNTDTQYF. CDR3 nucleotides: TGTGCCCGGGGGCAAAACACAGATACGCAGTATTTT.